The present entry profiles one TCR beta chain with its context. This sample is part of a study of T-cell reconstitution after alpha-beta-depleted transplantation in children. A TCRbeta library incorporating unique molecular identifiers was prepared. MiXCR, applied by TCRdb to the PCR reads, yields one record per CDR3 protein. The table records a few hundred thousand distinct CDR3 sequences, roughly 18% of them present only once. The sequence derives from a human donor who donated a stem cell graft to a child with acute lymphoblastic leukemia. The sample here was PBMCs from the stem cell graft donor, taken from the stem cell graft.

The CDR3 sequence is CASSLVDSQETQYF. DNA for the CDR3: TGTGCCAGCAGCTTAGTCGACTCCCAAGAGACCCAGTACTTC. The chain combines TRBV7-9 with TRBJ2-5; D gene uncertain. Germline CDR1 and CDR2: SEHNR and FQNEAQ (reference sequence). Trimming left V 1 base short and J 1 base short, with 7 bases between. The CDR3 has 14 residues.